The 11 T cell receptor beta chains given below trace back to one sample, sequenced in a study of regulatory T cells in long-lasting Graves disease. HTBI primers from iRepertoire and Arm-PCR of CDR3 regions yielded the TCR beta libraries. MiXCR, run by TCRdb on the multiplex PCR reads, gives a single entry per CDR3 protein. The table has 680,000 or so distinct CDR3 sequences, about 15% seen once. This sample's time point: newly diagnosed GD, antithyroid drugs for less than 3 months. From RNA extracted from PBMCs, the TCR library was made. This sample was also put to use in a study of T cells in Graves' hyperthyroidism and ophthalmopathy.

The input for sequencing was peripheral blood mononuclear cells (PBMCs), taken at new diagnosis, from a patient treated with antithyroid drugs. These receptors were obtained from a woman between 25 and 40 years old with Graves disease.

Comment on this clonotype: Given the absence of the conserved phenylalanine or tryptophan at the CDR3 end, a read error is likely. The V call is TRBV19, the J call TRBJ1-1, with TRBD1 identical over 7 bases. Trimming removed 9 bases from V and 6 bases from J; junction bases left unmatched: 7. Germline V gives CDR1 LNHDA, CDR2 SQIVND (reference sequence). The CDR3 is 12 residues long. The CDR3 is CASRQGNSEAFL. The DNA for the CDR3 is TGTGCCAGCCGACAGGGTAACTCTGAAGCTTTCCTT.

This clonotype was seen more than once but under ten times. This chain connects TRBV5-1 to TRBJ2-2; no reliable D call. The germline V gene encodes CDR1 SGHRS and CDR2 YFSETQ. Between the trimmed V and J ends, which lost 1 base and 2 bases, there was a span of 15 bases. This CDR3 spans 17 amino acids. CDR3 DNA sequence: TGCGCCAGCAGCTTGAGGGCAGAGAGCTCCAACACCGGGGAGCTGTTTTTT. Its protein product is CASSLRAESSNTGELFF.

This clonotype was counted at least ten times. This chain uses TRBV20-1 with TRBJ1-2; 9 bases fit TRBD1. Germline trimming cut 3 bases from V and 8 bases from J; bases unmatched to any gene: 7. CDR1 and CDR2 (germline): DFQATT, SNEGSKA (reference sequence). The CDR3 totals 13 residues. The DNA of the CDR3 is TGCAGTGCTAGCCGGGACAGGGTTGCGGGCTACACCTTC. Residues: CSASRDRVAGYTF.

This chain joins TRBV30 and TRBJ2-3; 10 nucleotides align to TRBD2. Germline V gene data show CDR1 as GTSNPN and CDR2 as SVGIG (reference sequence). This CDR3 spans 19 amino acids. Trimming at V came to 3 bases and at J to 0 bases, leaving 15 bases not matched to a gene. The CDR3 DNA follows: TGTGCCTGGAGGGGCAGAGCTAGCGGGAGCAGTTCTAGCACAGATACGCAGTATTTT. It yields the protein CAWRGRASGSSSSTDTQYF.

This clonotype was observed at least ten times. The gene calls are TRBV6-1 and TRBJ2-3; tentatively, D is TRBD1 (5 bases). Germline loops: CDR1 MNHNS, CDR2 SASEGT. Trimming took 6 bases from V and 4 from J, leaving 11 bases between them. The CDR3 has 13 residues. The DNA for the CDR3 is TGTGCCAGCAGGGCAGGGTACGCAGATACGCAGTATTTT. It yields the protein CASRAGYADTQYF.

This clonotype was observed at least ten times. The rearrangement joins TRBV28 to TRBJ1-3; TRBD1 matches 8 bases. Losses at the gene ends were 6 bases for V and 4 bases for J; bases not matched to a gene: 11. The CDR3 spans 16 residues. Germline CDR1 and CDR2: MDHEN and SYDVKM. CDR3 nucleotides: TGTGCCAGCAGCTACTGGACAGGGCGGACGGGAAACACCATATATTTT. It codes for CASSYWTGRTGNTIYF.

This clonotype occurred a few times. The rearrangement joins TRBV24-1 to TRBJ2-5; no definite D call. The CDR3 runs 14 residues. CDR1 is KGHDR and CDR2 is SFDVKD in the germline V gene. The germline V and J ends were trimmed by 5 bases and 7 bases, with 16 bases remaining between them. The CDR3 loop is CATSASGPVVTQYF. The CDR3 nucleotides are TGTGCCACCAGTGCTTCAGGCCCCGTTGTGACCCAGTACTTC.

This chain links TRBV11-2 with TRBJ2-1; D might be TRBD1 (6 bases). The CDR3 spans 19 residues. V shed 4 bases and J shed 1 base, with 23 bases lying between them. Germline V gives CDR1 SGHAT, CDR2 FQNNGV. The CDR3 DNA sequence: TGTGCCAGCAGCTCTCAGAGGGGGAGAAGGTTGGGGTCCTACAATGAGCAGTTCTTC. Translation gives CASSSQRGRRLGSYNEQFF.

This clonotype was recorded at least ten times. The V call is TRBV28, the J call TRBJ1-4; D is unresolved. CDR1 and CDR2 (germline): MDHEN, SYDVKM. Trimming took 2 bases from V and 6 from J, leaving 7 bases between them. The CDR3 contains 13 residues. The CDR3 sequence: CASSLMLDEKLFF. CDR3 coding DNA: TGTGCCAGCAGTTTAATGTTGGATGAAAAACTGTTTTTT. The variable domain in full, with the rest retrieved from reference TRBV28 and TRBJ1-4, is DVKVTQSSRYLVKRTGEKVFLECVQDMDHENMFWYRQDPGLGLRLIYFSYDVKMKEKGDIPEGYSVSREKKERFSLILESASTNQTSMYLCASSLMLDEKLFFGSGTQLSVL.

This sequence joins TRBV6-2 or TRBV6-3 and TRBJ2-1; D gene ambiguous. V gave up 0 bases and J gave up 6 bases, with 12 bases separating them. Germline lookup yields CDR1 MNHEY and CDR2 SVGEGT. This CDR3 has 15 amino acids. The CDR3 region is CASSYSDYWANEQFF. Here the CDR3 DNA reads TGTGCCAGCAGTTACTCCGATTATTGGGCCAATGAGCAGTTCTTC.

This clonotype was recorded at least ten times. J is TRBJ1-1 and V is TRBV5-8; no clear D gene. V was shortened by 2 bases and J by 3 bases, with 11 bases between the two germline ends. From germline, CDR1 is SGHTS and CDR2 YDEGEE. The CDR3 sequence is 14 residues long. This CDR3 reads CASSFSPGHTEAFF. CDR3 nucleotides: TGTGCCAGCAGCTTCTCACCTGGACACACTGAAGCTTTCTTT.